What follows are 31 T cell receptor beta chains derived from one specimen sequenced in a study of blood T cell repertoires in COVID-19. Method: immunoSEQ multiplex PCR; TCRdb's copy keeps in-frame clones and lacks some. Of almost 250,000 clones in the sample, about 89% were seen once. The sample was PBMCs or T cells enriched from blood (not recorded which). The source is a woman aged 25 to 45 who had recovered from COVID-19.

J is TRBJ2-5 and V is TRBV7-9; 8 nucleotides line up with TRBD1. Germline V gene lookup returns CDR1 SEHNR and CDR2 FQNEAQ (reference sequence). CDR3 length: 17 amino acids. J gave up 7 bases and V 3 bases, and 16 bases lay outside the gene matches. This CDR3 is CASSFPTGDKRLGTQYF. CDR3 nucleotide sequence: TGTGCCAGCAGCTTTCCGACAGGGGATAAAAGGTTGGGGACCCAGTACTTC.

The J gene is TRBJ1-2, the V gene TRBV30; D is perhaps TRBD1 (5 bases). Germline-derived CDR1 and CDR2 are GTSNPN and SVGIG (reference sequence). CDR3 size: 11 residues. Trimming stripped 7 bases from V and 8 bases from J, with 14 bases between. Written as DNA, the CDR3 is TGTGCCTATTCGTCGGGGGGAGGCTACACCTTC. This translates into CAYSSGGGYTF. Full variable domain (missing parts from reference TRBV30 and TRBJ1-2): SQTIHQWPATLVQPVGSPLSLECTVEGTSNPNLYWYRQAAGRGLQLLFYSVGIGQISSEVPQNLSASRPQDRQFILSSKKLLLSDSGFYLCAYSSGGGYTFGSGTRLTVV.

The V gene is TRBV28, the J gene TRBJ1-1; 7 bases are shared with TRBD1. The V and J ends lost 2 bases and 6 bases, in that order; junction bases with no gene match: 6. In germline, CDR1 is MDHEN, CDR2 SYDVKM. The CDR3 spans 14 residues. CDR3 sequence: CASSLAAGGSEAFF. As DNA, the CDR3 is TGTGCCAGCAGTTTAGCGGCAGGGGGGTCTGAAGCTTTCTTT.

This clone was seen once. The chain is built from TRBV6-2 or TRBV6-3 and TRBJ1-5; D gene ambiguous. The germline CDR1 and CDR2 sequences are MNHEY and SVGEGT. Trimming pared 5 bases from V and 0 bases from J, leaving 14 bases between. This CDR3 has 16 residues. CDR3 sequence reads: CASSLRTQNSNQPQHF. The CDR3, as DNA: TGTGCCAGCAGTCTCAGAACACAGAATAGCAATCAGCCCCAGCATTTT.

V gene TRBV27 combines with J gene TRBJ2-2; D gene ambiguous. There are 14 residues in the CDR3. V lost 2 bases to trimming and J lost 4 bases, with 8 bases between them. The germline V gene encodes CDR1 MNHEY and CDR2 SMNVEV (reference sequence). CDR3 region: CASSLAVSTGELFF. CDR3 DNA sequence: TGTGCCAGCAGTTTAGCGGTCAGCACCGGGGAGCTGTTTTTT.

J is TRBJ1-1 and V is TRBV27, with 10 nucleotides matching TRBD1. CDR1 MNHEY and CDR2 SMNVEV come from the germline V gene (reference sequence). The trim removed 3 bases at V and 2 bases at J, leaving 9 bases unmatched. The CDR3 consists of 17 residues. The CDR3 sequence is CASSFLGQGRKNTEAFF. The CDR3 DNA sequence: TGTGCCAGCAGTTTTTTGGGACAGGGGAGGAAAAACACTGAAGCTTTCTTT.

In DNA form, the CDR3 reads TGTGCCACCGGGGACAGGGGGCGGGAAGGCTACACCTTC. This codes for CATGDRGREGYTF. This rearrangement joins TRBV24-1 to TRBJ1-2; 12 positions match TRBD1. The CDR3 sequence is 13 residues long. The V gene's germline CDR1 is KGHDR and CDR2 SFDVKD. Unmatched junction bases numbered 6, after V lost 9 bases and J lost 8 bases.

The chain has TRBV20-1 and TRBJ1-5; the D is unclear. The CDR3 length is 10 residues. Trimming took 5 bases from V and 9 from J, leaving 8 bases between them. CDR1 DFQATT and CDR2 SNEGSKA come from the germline V gene (reference sequence). The CDR3 loop reads CSAPGRPQHF. CDR3 bases: TGCAGTGCTCCGGGTAGGCCCCAGCATTTT.

V usage is TRBV30 and J usage is TRBJ2-7; D perhaps matches TRBD1 (6 bases). Deletions cut 0 bases from V and 5 bases from J, with 14 bases between. The germline gives CDR1 GTSNPN, CDR2 SVGIG (reference sequence). The CDR3 extends over 14 amino acids. DNA for the CDR3: TGTGCCTGGAGTGTATCGGCCAGGGGCGACGAGCAGTACTTC. It codes for CAWSVSARGDEQYF.

The chain is built from TRBV27 and TRBJ1-4; tentatively, D is TRBD1 (5 bases). CDR3 length: 14 amino acids. Germline V CDR1 and CDR2: MNHEY, SMNVEV (reference sequence). The V and J ends lost 6 bases and 4 bases respectively, with 12 bases between them. The CDR3 coding sequence is TGTGCCAGCAGCCTATCAGGGCTTAATGAAAAACTGTTTTTT. Its translation: CASSLSGLNEKLFF.

The J gene is TRBJ2-3, the V gene TRBV10-2; TRBD2 matches at 9 bases. The V gene end was trimmed by 7 bases and the J gene end by 6 bases; junction bases not matched to a gene: 11. The CDR3 covers 15 residues. In germline, CDR1 is WSHSY, CDR2 SAAADI. CDR3 protein: CASNPLAGTGDTQYF. CDR3 sequence (DNA): TGCGCCAGCAACCCGCTAGCGGGAACCGGGGATACGCAGTATTTT.

This sequence joins TRBV11-2 and TRBJ1-2, with TRBD1 as a possible D gene (5 bases). The V end was cut by 5 bases, the J end by 6 bases, with 22 bases between. This CDR3 contains 16 residues. Germline V gene sequence: CDR1 SGHAT, CDR2 FQNNGV. The CDR3, as DNA: TGTGCCAGCAGCGCCTCCGGAGGGGCCCACCGAAATGGCTACACCTTC. This sequence encodes CASSASGGAHRNGYTF.

The chain carries TRBV19 and TRBJ1-1; 7 nucleotides match TRBD1. Trimming cost V 11 bases and J 6 bases; bases outside gene matches: 15. The CDR3 has 14 residues. The germline V gene encodes CDR1 LNHDA and CDR2 SQIVND (reference sequence). CDR3: CASDLTGMSSEAFF. In DNA form, the CDR3 reads TGTGCCTCGGATTTGACAGGGATGAGCTCTGAAGCTTTCTTT.

V usage is TRBV15 and J usage is TRBJ2-1; D is unclear. CDR1 is LNHNV and CDR2 is YYDKDF in the germline V gene (reference sequence). This CDR3 has 14 amino acids. The germline V and J ends were trimmed by 0 bases and 7 bases, with 10 bases remaining between them. CDR3 residues: CATSRDKQKNEQFF. The CDR3 bases are TGTGCCACCAGCAGAGATAAACAGAAGAATGAGCAGTTCTTC.

For the CDR3, the DNA is TGTGCCAGCAGCTTAGATGCGGGCCTACCAAATGAAAAACTGTTTTTT. This codes for CASSLDAGLPNEKLFF. The chain links TRBV11-2 to TRBJ1-4; D is unclear. CDR1 SGHAT and CDR2 FQNNGV come from the germline V gene. Trimming cost V 0 bases and J 5 bases, with 13 bases left between them. The CDR3 covers 16 residues.

The chain is built from TRBV18 and TRBJ2-7, with D tentatively TRBD1 (5 bases). Germline CDR1 is KGHSH and CDR2 is LQKENI. Trimming left V 5 bases short and J 2 bases short, with 10 bases between. The CDR3 extends over 13 amino acids. The CDR3 protein is CASSTGHTYEQYF. The CDR3 region has the DNA TGTGCCAGCTCAACTGGACACACCTACGAGCAGTACTTC.

The CDR3 DNA reads TGCGCCAGCAGCCAAGATACTAGCGGGGCGGGCAGCTACAATGAGCAGTTCTTC. It codes for CASSQDTSGAGSYNEQFF. The chain uses TRBV4-1 and TRBJ2-1; 10 nucleotides line up with TRBD2. CDR1 is MGHRA, CDR2 YSYEKL, per germline. V was clipped by 0 bases and J by 3 bases; unmatched bases: 8. The CDR3 has 18 residues.

This clone was detected only once. This sequence joins TRBV5-1 and TRBJ2-1; no clear D gene. Trimming took off 3 bases at V and 7 bases at J, with 11 bases between the two ends. CDR3 length equals 13 residues. Germline V lookup: CDR1 SGHRS, CDR2 YFSETQ. The chain's CDR3 is CASSWRPENEQFF. CDR3 DNA: TGCGCCAGCAGCTGGAGACCGGAGAATGAGCAGTTCTTC.

The chain has TRBV28 and TRBJ1-2; a weak D match, TRBD1 (5 bases). Trimming took off 6 bases at V and 8 bases at J, with 16 bases between the two ends. Germline CDR1 is MDHEN and CDR2 is SYDVKM. This CDR3 has 13 amino acids. This chain's CDR3 is CASRLGTEWGYTF. For the CDR3, the DNA is TGTGCCAGCAGGCTGGGGACTGAATGGGGCTACACCTTC.

V and J are TRBV9 and TRBJ2-3; D is ambiguous. Germline V CDR1 and CDR2: SGDLS, YYNGEE. This CDR3 is 13 amino acids long. Trimming left V 0 bases short and J 7 bases short, with 9 bases between. In DNA, the CDR3 is TGTGCCAGCAGCGTAGACCCACAGTATACGCAGTATTTT. This sequence encodes CASSVDPQYTQYF.

The CDR3, as DNA: TGCGCCAGCAGCCAAGATATACAGGGGCACCTGAACACTGAAGCTTTCTTT. This translates into CASSQDIQGHLNTEAFF. The chain combines TRBV4-3 with TRBJ1-1; TRBD1 aligns across 7 bases. V dropped 0 bases and J dropped 0; count of bases not matched to a gene: 7. CDR1 and CDR2 from the germline V gene are LGHNA and YSLEER. CDR3 size: 17 residues.

The rearrangement joins TRBV19 to TRBJ2-5; 7 nucleotides line up with TRBD1. CDR3 length: 13 amino acids. Germline V gene lookup returns CDR1 LNHDA and CDR2 SQIVND (reference sequence). With V trimmed by 9 bases and J by 2 bases, 6 bases remained unmatched. The CDR3 is CASQQGPQETQYF. The CDR3 region has the DNA TGTGCCAGCCAACAGGGGCCTCAAGAGACCCAGTACTTC.

The chain recombines TRBV28 with TRBJ1-5; weak D call: TRBD1 (5 bases). Trimming took off 3 bases at V and 6 bases at J, with 12 bases between the two ends. The CDR3 runs 14 residues. Germline values: CDR1 MDHEN, CDR2 SYDVKM. The CDR3 sequence: CASSLGGESQPQHF. CDR3 coding DNA: TGTGCCAGCAGTTTGGGAGGGGAGAGTCAGCCCCAGCATTTT.

V usage is TRBV9 and J usage is TRBJ2-1, with 9 positions matching TRBD1. This CDR3 has 15 amino acids. Germline lookup yields CDR1 SGDLS and CDR2 YYNGEE. V trimming: 3 bases; J trimming: 6 bases; junction bases outside the gene matches: 7. CDR3 sequence: CASSADGTGINEQFF. The CDR3 nucleotides read TGTGCCAGCAGCGCTGACGGGACAGGGATCAATGAGCAGTTCTTC.

This chain joins TRBV27 and TRBJ1-2; 9 bases map to TRBD1. The CDR3 totals 13 residues. V lost 6 bases to trimming and J lost 4 bases; unmatched junction nucleotides: 3. Germline CDR1 and CDR2: MNHEY and SMNVEV (reference sequence). The CDR3 loop reads CASRGTGSYGYTF. The CDR3 bases are TGTGCCAGCAGGGGGACAGGGTCCTATGGCTACACCTTC.

The chain has TRBV4-2 and TRBJ2-7, with D perhaps matching TRBD1 (5 bases). CDR1 and CDR2 from the germline V gene are LGHNA and YNFKEQ. CDR3 size: 17 residues. The germline V and J ends were trimmed by 2 bases and 4 bases, with 21 bases remaining between them. In nucleotides, the CDR3 is TGTGCCAGCAGCCAAAGTACTGGGGCCGACACTTATTACGAGCAGTACTTC. Translated: CASSQSTGADTYYEQYF.

The chain uses TRBV7-9 and TRBJ2-4; TRBD1 might be the D (6 bases). V lost 4 bases and J 5 bases, leaving 18 bases between the germline ends. The CDR3 is 16 amino acids. The V gene's germline CDR1 is SEHNR and CDR2 FQNEAQ (reference sequence). In DNA form, the CDR3 reads TGTGCCAGCAGCTCCCCCCCACAGGGAGAGCAAAACATTCAGTACTTC. Translation: CASSSPPQGEQNIQYF.

J is TRBJ1-2 and V is TRBV18; D is unclear. Trimming left V 4 bases short and J 2 bases short, with 14 bases between. Per the germline V gene, CDR1 is KGHSH and CDR2 is LQKENI. The CDR3 has 15 residues. In nucleotides, the CDR3 is TGTGCCAGCTCACTTATATCCAGGAACAACTATGGCTACACCTTC. As protein: CASSLISRNNYGYTF.

The gene calls are TRBV29-1 and TRBJ2-1; 8 positions match TRBD1. The length of the CDR3 is 12 residues. Trimming at V came to 6 bases and at J to 5 bases, leaving 3 bases not matched to a gene. Germline CDR1 reads SQVTM; CDR2 reads ANQGSEA. This CDR3 is CSVKTGDNEQFF. CDR3 DNA: TGCAGCGTCAAGACAGGGGACAATGAGCAGTTCTTC.

The rearrangement links TRBV30 to TRBJ1-5; D is unresolved. This CDR3 region has 15 residues. Per germline, CDR1 GTSNPN and CDR2 SVGIG (reference sequence). V gave up 4 bases and J gave up 2 bases, with 15 bases separating them. The CDR3 sequence: CAWMLRGRGNQPQHF. CDR3 in DNA: TGTGCCTGGATGTTGCGGGGAAGAGGCAATCAGCCCCAGCATTTT.

This chain uses TRBV15 with TRBJ1-6; 9 bases are a match to TRBD1. J was trimmed by 7 bases and V by 1 base; bases with no gene match: 8. Germline lookup yields CDR1 LNHNV and CDR2 YYDKDF (reference sequence). The CDR3 sequence is 17 residues long. CDR3 sequence reads: CATSRGATGTGNSPLHF. In nucleotides, the CDR3 is TGTGCCACCAGCAGAGGGGCAACCGGGACAGGGAATTCACCCCTCCACTTT.